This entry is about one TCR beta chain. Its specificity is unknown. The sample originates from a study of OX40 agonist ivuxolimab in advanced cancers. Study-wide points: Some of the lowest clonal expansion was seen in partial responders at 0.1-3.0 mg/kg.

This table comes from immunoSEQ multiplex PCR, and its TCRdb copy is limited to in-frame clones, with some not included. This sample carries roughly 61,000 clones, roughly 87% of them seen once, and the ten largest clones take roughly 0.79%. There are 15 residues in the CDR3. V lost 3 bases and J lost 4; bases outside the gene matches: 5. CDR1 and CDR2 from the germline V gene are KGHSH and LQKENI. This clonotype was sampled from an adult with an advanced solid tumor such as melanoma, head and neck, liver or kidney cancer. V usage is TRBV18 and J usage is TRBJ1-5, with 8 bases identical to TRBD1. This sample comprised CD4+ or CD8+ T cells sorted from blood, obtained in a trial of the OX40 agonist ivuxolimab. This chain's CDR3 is CASSPLTGANQPQHF. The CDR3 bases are TGTGCCAGCTCACCGTTGACAGGGGCGAATCAGCCCCAGCATTTT.